This T cell receptor (beta chain) appears in the sequencing data of a study of blood T cell repertoires in COVID-19. Study at large: Acute and convalescent COVID-19 samples came from the United States, Italy and Spain. PBMCs, B-cell-depleted T cells, or T cells provided the cDNA or gDNA that made up the material.

V lost 3 bases to trimming and J lost 1 base; unmatched junction nucleotides: 7. Germline V gene lookup returns CDR1 SGDLS and CDR2 YYNGEE. The CDR3 is made up of 18 amino acids. Authors' methods: Reference gene primer amplification gave nucleated cell count estimates. The data were produced by immunoSEQ multiplex PCR, yet TCRdb's version contains in-frame clones alone and is incomplete. That table is the source of V, J and clone size, and D and trimming were worked out from the DNA. The table includes around 100,000 clones, approximately 62% detected once. Sequencing was carried out using peripheral blood. This chain links TRBV9 with TRBJ2-6; the match to TRBD2 covers 10 bases. The sequence derives from a man of 80 years or more with acute or convalescent COVID-19. CDR3 amino acids: CASSALAGGRSGANVLTF. CDR3 DNA sequence: TGTGCCAGCAGCGCATTAGCGGGGGGCAGGTCTGGGGCCAACGTCCTGACTTTC.